This record concerns one TCR beta chain sequence. The antigen it binds to is not known. One base away there is no much larger clone; base qualities are not given. The trim is 2 bases for V and 3 bases for J, with a gap of 10 bases between the germline ends. For CDR1 and CDR2, the germline V gene lists MNHEY and SVGAGI. Including cysteine and phenylalanine, the CDR3 has 14 amino acids. CDR3 DNA is the only sequence kept; it has 42 bases, read in frame from the first base. The data are from a study of OX40 agonist ivuxolimab in advanced cancers. Concerning the study at large: Ivuxolimab was an agonistic, fully human IgG2 monoclonal antibody directed against OX40 (CD134), a costimulatory receptor. Intravenous ivuxolimab was administered to patients every 2 weeks at six dose levels: 0.01, 0.1, 0.3, 1.5, 3 and 10 mg/kg. Of the 50 to 55 dose-escalation patients, hepatocellular carcinoma was present in around 19, melanoma in approximately 15, renal cell carcinoma in 9 and head and neck cancer in 9. In the dose-escalation cohort, 65% to 85% of patients were male, and the mean age was around 60 years with a range of roughly 20 to 85. Prior anti-PD-1, anti-PD-L1 or anti-CTLA-4 therapy was permitted, and checkpoint inhibitors had been received by 40% to 50% of dose-escalation patients. Partial responses occurred in three dose-escalation patients, of whom one had hepatocellular carcinoma and two had cutaneous melanoma. Peripheral TCRbeta sequencing aimed to test whether ivuxolimab altered TCR sequence diversity and caused clonal T-cell expansion. The paper describes the monotherapy dose-escalation part (N = 52 patients) of the phase I trial of ivuxolimab.

Genomic DNA was isolated from the sorted cells so that the TCRbeta CDR3 region could be sequenced. The immunoSEQ Assay was used for sequencing of TCRbeta CDR3 regions. TCRdb's version of the immuneACCESS table is confined to in-frame rearrangements and falls short of the full clone set. An unresolved V gene accounts for under half of the shortfall where checked; the remainder is of unknown origin. The sample profile shows some 64,000 clones; roughly nine tenths of them were found once. Jointly, the top ten make up 0.3% to 0.35% of the sample. The trial excluded patients who had a history of autoimmune disease or were on systemic immunosuppression. Peripheral blood for TCR sequencing was drawn from every dose cohort at baseline, at cycle 4 day 1 and at cycle 7 day 1. The samples were taken from a phase I, first-in-human, multicenter, open-label dose-escalation trial of ivuxolimab. Adults with locally advanced or metastatic melanoma, renal cell, hepatocellular, or head and neck squamous cell carcinoma were enrolled in the trial. Before TCR sequencing, CD4+ T cells and CD8+ T cells from peripheral blood were sorted into separate populations.

General findings and caveats noted by the study authors: At doses of 0.1 to 3.0 mg/kg, clonal expansion of both CD4+ and CD8+ T cells in blood was seen between baseline and week 6. In the 0.1-3.0 mg/kg groups, partial responders were among the patients with the lowest normalized peripheral clonal expansion, particularly in CD8+ T cells. Low levels of normalized T-cell clonal expansion were also seen in some patients who did not respond. The antigen specificity of the peripheral T cells that underwent clonal expansion was not determined. After ivuxolimab, more expanded clones were found on average in CD8+ T cells than in CD4+ T cells.

The chain joins TRBV6-5 to TRBJ1-1; confidence is insufficient to name the D gene. This receptor was obtained from an adult with an advanced solid tumor such as melanoma, head and neck, liver or kidney cancer. The sequencing here drew on CD4+ or CD8+ T cells sorted from blood, taken in a trial of the OX40 agonist ivuxolimab. The sequence in DNA is TGTGCCAGCAGTTACGGGATCGGATACACTGAAGCTTTCTTT. Its protein reads: CASSYGIGYTEAFF.